These T cell receptor beta chains were read from a single sample in a study of blood T cells in healthy people across ages. MiXCR, applied by TCRdb to the 5' RACE reads, yields one record per CDR3 protein. The sample yields about 400,000 distinct CDR3 sequences, about half seen once. Material: blood. These receptor sequences come from a man aged 55 to 70 in good health. Both conserved end residues are part of each CDR3. The order of the fields is D gene, clone size, V gene, J gene, CDR3 DNA, CDR3 protein. A D gene is named only where the DNA matches it firmly. Not all rows give a size; the values are once, few, many and, for expanded clones, a class.

d_call: .
clone_size: .
v_call: TRBV20-1
j_call: TRBJ2-4
cdr3_nt: TGCAGTGCTAGAGCCCCGGGACTCAATCTAGCCAAAAACATTCAGTACTTC
cdr3_aa: CSARAPGLNLAKNIQYF

d_call: .
clone_size: .
v_call: TRBV20-1
j_call: TRBJ2-7
cdr3_nt: TGCGGTGCTCGGTTGGGGGCCGAGCAGTACTTC
cdr3_aa: CGARLGAEQYF

d_call: TRBD1
clone_size: .
v_call: TRBV10-3
j_call: TRBJ1-2
cdr3_nt: TGTACCATCAGAGGGACAGGGCTTATGGGCTACACCTTC
cdr3_aa: CTIRGTGLMGYTF

d_call: .
clone_size: .
v_call: TRBV24-1
j_call: TRBJ2-1
cdr3_nt: TGTGCCATCAGTGATGTGGGTGGCCACAATGAGCAGTTCTTC
cdr3_aa: CAISDVGGHNEQFF

d_call: .
clone_size: many
v_call: TRBV14
j_call: TRBJ1-1
cdr3_nt: TGTGCCAGCAGCCTCCCGGGAATGAACACTGAAGCTTTCTTT
cdr3_aa: CASSLPGMNTEAFF

d_call: TRBD2
clone_size: few
v_call: TRBV7-2
j_call: TRBJ2-5
cdr3_nt: TGTGCCAGCAGCCCCCAGACTAGCGGTGAGACCCAGTACTTC
cdr3_aa: CASSPQTSGETQYF

d_call: .
clone_size: few
v_call: TRBV2
j_call: TRBJ2-7
cdr3_nt: TGTGCCAGCAGTGACAGGGGCCTCTACGAGCAGTACTTC
cdr3_aa: CASSDRGLYEQYF

d_call: .
clone_size: .
v_call: TRBV5-1
j_call: TRBJ1-6
cdr3_nt: TGCGCCAGCAGCTTGTGGGGAACCGATTCACCCCCCCACTTT
cdr3_aa: CASSLWGTDSPPHF

d_call: .
clone_size: once
v_call: TRBV7-9
j_call: TRBJ1-1
cdr3_nt: TGTGCCAGCAGTCGGGGGGGGTTTGGCACTGAAGCTTTCTTT
cdr3_aa: CASSRGGFGTEAFF

d_call: .
clone_size: .
v_call: TRBV6-5
j_call: TRBJ2-5
cdr3_nt: TGTGCCAGCAGTTACGGGGCAGGGCGGGGGACCCAGTACTTC
cdr3_aa: CASSYGAGRGTQYF

d_call: .
clone_size: .
v_call: TRBV7-9
j_call: TRBJ2-5
cdr3_nt: TGTGCCAGCAGCCTAACAGGGACTTCCAATGAGCAGTACTTC
cdr3_aa: CASSLTGTSNEQYF

d_call: .
clone_size: .
v_call: TRBV10-3
j_call: TRBJ1-6
cdr3_nt: TGTGCCATCAGGGGCGGCAGCTCCTATAATTCACCCCTCCACTTT
cdr3_aa: CAIRGGSSYNSPLHF

d_call: .
clone_size: .
v_call: TRBV5-4
j_call: TRBJ1-2
cdr3_nt: TGTGCCAGCAGCGGTGGCCACCTTGGCTATGGCTACACCTTC
cdr3_aa: CASSGGHLGYGYTF

d_call: .
clone_size: once
v_call: TRBV12-3/TRBV12-4
j_call: TRBJ1-1
cdr3_nt: TGTGCCAGCAGCTTACAGGAGTACACTGAAGCTTTCTTT
cdr3_aa: CASSLQEYTEAFF

d_call: .
clone_size: many
v_call: TRBV18
j_call: TRBJ2-7
cdr3_nt: TGTGCCAGCTCACCACCGCAGGGTTCGGTGTACTTC
cdr3_aa: CASSPPQGSVYF

d_call: TRBD1
clone_size: .
v_call: TRBV20-1
j_call: TRBJ1-1
cdr3_nt: TGCAGTGCTGGGGGCTTTGACAGGGCCGGCGACACTGAAGCTTTCTTT
cdr3_aa: CSAGGFDRAGDTEAFF

d_call: TRBD1
clone_size: .
v_call: TRBV12-3/TRBV12-4
j_call: TRBJ2-3
cdr3_nt: TGTGCCAGCAGCTCCGGGACAGGAAACACAGATACGCAGTATTTT
cdr3_aa: CASSSGTGNTDTQYF

d_call: .
clone_size: .
v_call: TRBV20-1
j_call: TRBJ2-1
cdr3_nt: TGCAGTGCTAGCCCGGCAGGGTTATGGGAGCAGTTCTTC
cdr3_aa: CSASPAGLWEQFF

d_call: .
clone_size: .
v_call: TRBV4-1
j_call: TRBJ2-1
cdr3_nt: TGCGCCAGCAGCTCCGACTCCTACAATGAGCAGTTCTTC
cdr3_aa: CASSSDSYNEQFF

d_call: .
clone_size: many
v_call: TRBV6-2/TRBV6-3
j_call: TRBJ2-7
cdr3_nt: TGTGCCAGCATCCAACGAGGGCTACCATACGAGCAGTACTTC
cdr3_aa: CASIQRGLPYEQYF

d_call: .
clone_size: .
v_call: TRBV10-3
j_call: TRBJ2-7
cdr3_nt: TGTGCCATCAGTTTTGACGGATCCTACGAGCAGTACTTC
cdr3_aa: CAISFDGSYEQYF

d_call: TRBD2
clone_size: few
v_call: TRBV20-1
j_call: TRBJ2-3
cdr3_nt: TGCAGTGCTAGGGGACTAGCGGGAGGGCTGACAGATACGCAGTATTTT
cdr3_aa: CSARGLAGGLTDTQYF

d_call: .
clone_size: .
v_call: TRBV5-1
j_call: TRBJ2-5
cdr3_nt: TGCGCCAGCAGCCGGGGTTTAGGAGGGGAGACCCAGTACTTC
cdr3_aa: CASSRGLGGETQYF

d_call: .
clone_size: .
v_call: TRBV6-5
j_call: TRBJ2-1
cdr3_nt: TGTGCCAGCAGTTCTAAAGGGGGAGGGGAGCAGTTCTTC
cdr3_aa: CASSSKGGGEQFF

d_call: TRBD1
clone_size: few
v_call: TRBV4-2
j_call: TRBJ1-2
cdr3_nt: TGTGCCAGCAGCCAAGACAATCACAGGGGCCCCGGGGGCTATGGCTACACCTTC
cdr3_aa: CASSQDNHRGPGGYGYTF

d_call: .
clone_size: .
v_call: TRBV7-2
j_call: TRBJ1-5
cdr3_nt: TGTGCCAGCAGCTTAGATCAGAGCGGGAATCAGCCCCAGCATTTT
cdr3_aa: CASSLDQSGNQPQHF

d_call: .
clone_size: .
v_call: TRBV20-1
j_call: TRBJ2-5
cdr3_nt: TGCAGTGCTAGGCATATAGCGGTATCCTACAATGAGCAGTACTTC
cdr3_aa: CSARHIAVSYNEQYF

d_call: TRBD1
clone_size: few
v_call: TRBV24-1
j_call: TRBJ2-5
cdr3_nt: TGTGCCACCGATAAAGACAGGGATAAAGAGACCCAGTACTTC
cdr3_aa: CATDKDRDKETQYF

d_call: .
clone_size: few
v_call: TRBV7-9
j_call: TRBJ1-1
cdr3_nt: TGTGCCAGCAGCTTAGCGGGACAACACACTGAAGCTTTCTTT
cdr3_aa: CASSLAGQHTEAFF

d_call: .
clone_size: .
v_call: TRBV12-3/TRBV12-4
j_call: TRBJ2-1
cdr3_nt: TGTGCCAGCAGTTTGTTTACAGGAAAGTTCTTC
cdr3_aa: CASSLFTGKFF

d_call: .
clone_size: many
v_call: TRBV10-3
j_call: TRBJ2-7
cdr3_nt: TGTGCCATCAGTGAAGACACAGCCTGCCATCAGTACTTC
cdr3_aa: CAISEDTACHQYF

d_call: .
clone_size: few
v_call: TRBV7-9
j_call: TRBJ2-7
cdr3_nt: TGTGCAGTATCCAAGGGGGGGAGCTCCTACGAGCAGTACTTC
cdr3_aa: CAVSKGGSSYEQYF

d_call: TRBD1
clone_size: .
v_call: TRBV20-1
j_call: TRBJ2-1
cdr3_nt: TGCAGTGCGAGACAGGGGGCGGAGAATGAGCAGTTCTTC
cdr3_aa: CSARQGAENEQFF

d_call: TRBD2
clone_size: .
v_call: TRBV20-1
j_call: TRBJ2-5
cdr3_nt: TGCAGGGTCGAGCGGGACTCTTACCAAGAGACCCAGTACTTC
cdr3_aa: CRVERDSYQETQYF

d_call: TRBD2
clone_size: .
v_call: TRBV20-1
j_call: TRBJ2-1
cdr3_nt: TGCAGTGCTAGAGGGATGGGACTAGCGGGAGCTCGAGAGCAGTTCTTC
cdr3_aa: CSARGMGLAGAREQFF

d_call: TRBD1
clone_size: .
v_call: TRBV12-3/TRBV12-4
j_call: TRBJ1-1
cdr3_nt: TGTGCCAGCAGACAAGACAGGGAAGGTGAAGCTTTCTTT
cdr3_aa: CASRQDREGEAFF

d_call: TRBD2
clone_size: .
v_call: TRBV6-2/TRBV6-3
j_call: TRBJ2-3
cdr3_nt: TGTGCCAGCAGCCCGGGACTAGCGACCTCCACAGATACGCAGTATTTT
cdr3_aa: CASSPGLATSTDTQYF

d_call: TRBD1
clone_size: few
v_call: TRBV12-3/TRBV12-4
j_call: TRBJ1-4
cdr3_nt: TGTGCCAGCACCCTGGGACAGGGGGCGAATACTAATGAAAAACTGTTTTTT
cdr3_aa: CASTLGQGANTNEKLFF

d_call: .
clone_size: .
v_call: TRBV7-2
j_call: TRBJ1-4
cdr3_nt: TGTGCCAGCAGCTTATCCGGACCTAATGAAAAACTGTTTTTT
cdr3_aa: CASSLSGPNEKLFF

d_call: TRBD1
clone_size: .
v_call: TRBV2
j_call: TRBJ2-7
cdr3_nt: TGTGCCAGCACTGGGACAGTAACCTACGAGCAGTACTTC
cdr3_aa: CASTGTVTYEQYF

d_call: .
clone_size: .
v_call: TRBV12-3/TRBV12-4
j_call: TRBJ1-2
cdr3_nt: TGTGCCAGCAGCTTCCCAGGGAGTTTCTACACCTTC
cdr3_aa: CASSFPGSFYTF

d_call: .
clone_size: .
v_call: TRBV2
j_call: TRBJ1-3
cdr3_nt: TGTGCCAGCAGCCGAGGGTCAGATCCTGGAAACACCATATATTTT
cdr3_aa: CASSRGSDPGNTIYF

d_call: .
clone_size: many
v_call: TRBV20-1
j_call: TRBJ2-7
cdr3_nt: TGCAGTGCCACCCCCCTGGGTGAGCAGTACTTC
cdr3_aa: CSATPLGEQYF

d_call: .
clone_size: .
v_call: TRBV25-1
j_call: TRBJ2-7
cdr3_nt: TGTGCCAGCAGTGAATATGTAGGGAGCGAGCAGTACTTC
cdr3_aa: CASSEYVGSEQYF

d_call: TRBD1
clone_size: .
v_call: TRBV27
j_call: TRBJ1-2
cdr3_nt: TGTGCCAGCAGTCCAGACAGGGGGCGAATTCGAGGCTACACCTTC
cdr3_aa: CASSPDRGRIRGYTF

d_call: TRBD2
clone_size: few
v_call: TRBV5-1
j_call: TRBJ2-7
cdr3_nt: TGCGCCAGCAGCCCGTGGACTAGCGGAGAAAGTGCCTACGAGCAGTACTTC
cdr3_aa: CASSPWTSGESAYEQYF